The clone carrying this T cell receptor beta chain showed up just once. This record belongs to a study of shared clonotypes between healthy human individuals. As defined, naive CD8 cells were CD45RO-negative and positively selected for CCR7, with terminally differentiated effector memory CD45RA+ cells excluded. Losses at the gene ends were 5 bases for V and 7 bases for J; bases not matched to a gene: 5. CDR1 is SEHNR, CDR2 FQNEAQ, per germline (reference sequence). The CDR3 extends over 16 amino acids. The repertoire was sequenced with immunoSEQ multiplex PCR; TCRdb's copy has only in-frame clones and lacks some. The sample comprises millions of clones, about 95% of which are singletons, and 0.9% to 1.4% rests with the top ten.

The receptor was derived from a man aged 18 to 30 in good health. Source material: naive CD8+ T cells sorted from blood. The J gene is TRBJ2-1, the V gene TRBV7-9; TRBD2 matches 16 bases. CDR3 bases: TGTGCCAGCAGCACCGGGACTAGCGGGAGGGTAAATGAGCAGTTCTTC. Translation: CASSTGTSGRVNEQFF.